This TCR beta chain was sequenced during a study of early T cells in non-severe SARS-CoV-2 infection. The ends were cut back, 1 base at V and 2 bases at J, with 8 bases in the middle. Germline V gives CDR1 SQVTM, CDR2 ANQGSEA. The length of the CDR3 is 13 residues. From the 5' RACE reads, TCRdb called clonotypes with MiXCR, one entry per CDR3 protein. This sample carries about 80,000 distinct CDR3 sequences, 11% of them seen once, and the ten largest clones take 4% to 5%. The chain carries TRBV29-1 and TRBJ1-1; D gene unclear. The source of this sequence is an adult who was a healthcare worker with PCR-confirmed SARS-CoV-2 infection or an uninfected control (not recorded which). Sequencing was performed on whole blood. The DNA of the CDR3 is TGCAGCGTTGAAGTCCCGGGCAACACTGAAGCTTTCTTT. Translated: CSVEVPGNTEAFF.